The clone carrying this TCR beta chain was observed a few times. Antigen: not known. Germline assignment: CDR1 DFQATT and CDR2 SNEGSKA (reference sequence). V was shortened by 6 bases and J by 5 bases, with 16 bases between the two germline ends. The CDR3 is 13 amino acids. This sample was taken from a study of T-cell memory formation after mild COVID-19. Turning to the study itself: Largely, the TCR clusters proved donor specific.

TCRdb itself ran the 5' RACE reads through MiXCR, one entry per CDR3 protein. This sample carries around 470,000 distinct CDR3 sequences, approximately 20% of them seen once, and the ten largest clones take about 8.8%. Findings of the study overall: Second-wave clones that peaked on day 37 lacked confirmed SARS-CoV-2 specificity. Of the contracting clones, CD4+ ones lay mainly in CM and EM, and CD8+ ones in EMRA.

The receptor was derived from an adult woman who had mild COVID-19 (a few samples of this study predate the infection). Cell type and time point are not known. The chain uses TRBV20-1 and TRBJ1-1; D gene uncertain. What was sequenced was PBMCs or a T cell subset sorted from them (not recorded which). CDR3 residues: CSALREAGTEAFF. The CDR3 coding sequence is TGCAGTGCCCTACGGGAGGCGGGAACTGAAGCTTTCTTT.